This T cell receptor (beta chain) was sequenced in a study of beta chain features in type 1 diabetes. Study-level findings and limits: In comparison with healthy donors, patients had naive, central memory and Treg TCRB repertoires that appeared more similar. TCRB rearrangement may or may not be influenced by HLA type; here this remained unresolved.

The CDR3 has 15 residues. CDR1 MNHEY and CDR2 SVGAGI come from the germline V gene. V lost 0 bases to trimming and J lost 3 bases, with 12 bases between them. The sample holds a few counts of this clone. The antigen is unknown. Sequencing targeted expressed TCRB transcripts, as all isolated RNA had been reverse transcribed. TCRdb's table, derived via immunoSEQ multiplex PCR, lists solely in-frame clones and lacks some. Of 350,000 to 450,000 clones in the sample, approximately 16% were seen once. The source material was naive CD4+ T cells from blood. The clonotype was recovered from a woman aged 18-29 years in good health. The rearrangement links TRBV6-5 to TRBJ2-7, with a weak D call TRBD1 (6 bases). The CDR3 region is CASSYSDSPSYEQYF. In DNA, the CDR3 is TGTGCCAGCAGTTACTCGGACAGCCCCAGCTACGAGCAGTACTTC.